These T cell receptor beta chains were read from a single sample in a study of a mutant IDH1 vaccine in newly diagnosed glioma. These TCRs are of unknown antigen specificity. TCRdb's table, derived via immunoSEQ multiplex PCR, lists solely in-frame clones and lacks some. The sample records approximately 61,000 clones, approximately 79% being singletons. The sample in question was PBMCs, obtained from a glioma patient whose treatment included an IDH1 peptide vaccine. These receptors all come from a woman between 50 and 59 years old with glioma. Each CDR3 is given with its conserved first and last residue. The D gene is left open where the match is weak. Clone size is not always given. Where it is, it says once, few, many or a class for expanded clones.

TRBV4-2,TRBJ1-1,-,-,TGTGCCAGCAGCCACGGACTCGAGGGCACTGAAGCTTTCTTT,CASSHGLEGTEAFF
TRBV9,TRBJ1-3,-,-,TGTGCCAGCAGCGTACACCCAGCGCCAGGGACTGGAAACACCATATATTTT,CASSVHPAPGTGNTIYF
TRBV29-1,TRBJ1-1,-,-,TGCAGCGTTCATAAGTCGGGTGGGGCCAAGAACACTGAAGCTTTCTTT,CSVHKSGGAKNTEAFF
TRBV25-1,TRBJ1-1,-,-,TGTGCCAGCAGCGACGCTCCCGGATTGAACACTGAAGCTTTCTTT,CASSDAPGLNTEAFF
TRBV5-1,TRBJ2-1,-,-,TGCGCCAGCAGCTTGGGGGTAGAGAATGAGCAGTTCTTC,CASSLGVENEQFF
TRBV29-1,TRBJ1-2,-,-,TGCAGCGTTGAAGCAGAACGGCGAAACTATGGCTACACCTTC,CSVEAERRNYGYTF
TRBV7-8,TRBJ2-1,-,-,TGTGCCAGCAGCTTAGGGAAACACCTCAATGAGCAGTTCTTC,CASSLGKHLNEQFF
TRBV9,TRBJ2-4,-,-,TGTGCCAGCAGCGTAGAATCGGGGGGCCCAGCCAAAAACATTCAGTACTTC,CASSVESGGPAKNIQYF
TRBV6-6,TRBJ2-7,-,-,TGTGCCAGCAGGACCCCGAGGGGTAGAGATTACGAGCAGTACTTC,CASRTPRGRDYEQYF
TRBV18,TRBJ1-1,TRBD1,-,TGTGCCAGCTCACCAACAGGGGACACTGAAGCTTTCTTT,CASSPTGDTEAFF
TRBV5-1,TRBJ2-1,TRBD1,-,TGCGCCAGCAGCAAGACCGGGACAGGGTTGGATGAGCAGTTCTTC,CASSKTGTGLDEQFF
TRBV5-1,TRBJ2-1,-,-,TGCGCCAGCAGCTCCCGGCGTAGCTCCTACAATGAGCAGTTCTTC,CASSSRRSSYNEQFF
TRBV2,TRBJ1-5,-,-,TGTGCCAGCACCAAAGGAACCAGCAATCAGCCCCAGCATTTT,CASTKGTSNQPQHF
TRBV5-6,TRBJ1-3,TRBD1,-,TGTGCCAGCAGCTTTGACAGGGGGAAGGGAAGCACCATATATTTT,CASSFDRGKGSTIYF
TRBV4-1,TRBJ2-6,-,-,TGCGCCAGCAGCCAAGATGTAGCCCAGGGGGCCAACGTCCTGACTTTC,CASSQDVAQGANVLTF
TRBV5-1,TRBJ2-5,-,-,TGCGCCAGCAGCACGGGGCGGCGAGAGACCCAGTACTTC,CASSTGRRETQYF
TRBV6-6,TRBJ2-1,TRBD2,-,TGTGCCACCTTTCGACTAGCGGGGGCATCCCAGCAGTTCTTC,CATFRLAGASQQFF
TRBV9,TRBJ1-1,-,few,TGTGCCAGCAGCGTACAAACGGCTAACACTGAAGCTTTCTTT,CASSVQTANTEAFF
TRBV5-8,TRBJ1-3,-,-,TGTGCCAGCAGCTTGGGCGGGGCTCTCTCTGGAAACACCATATATTTT,CASSLGGALSGNTIYF
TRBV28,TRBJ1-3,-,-,TGTGCCAGCAGTTCCCCTGCGGGTAGAACTGGAAACACCATATATTTT,CASSSPAGRTGNTIYF
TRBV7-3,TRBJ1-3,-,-,TGTGCCAGCAGTCCGGGGCTTGGAAACACCATATATTTT,CASSPGLGNTIYF
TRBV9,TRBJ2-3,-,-,TGTGCCAGCAGCGTAGGGACTGGGACCACAGATACGCAGTATTTT,CASSVGTGTTDTQYF
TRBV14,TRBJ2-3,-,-,TGTGCCAGCAGCGGTATGAGGCCGGCCGTACTCCAGGATACGCAGTATTTT,CASSGMRPAVLQDTQYF
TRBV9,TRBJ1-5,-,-,TGTGCCAGCAGCGCCGGGACAATCGGAAATCAGCCCCAGCATTTT,CASSAGTIGNQPQHF
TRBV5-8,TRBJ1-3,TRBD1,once,TGTGCCAGCAGCTTCACAGGGGGTCGAAACACCATATATTTT,CASSFTGGRNTIYF
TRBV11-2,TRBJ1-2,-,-,TGTGCCAGCAGCTTCCAGGGGATAGCTAACTATGGCTACACCTTC,CASSFQGIANYGYTF
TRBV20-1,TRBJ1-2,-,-,TGCAGTGCTAGACACAATGAGGGCTACACCTTC,CSARHNEGYTF
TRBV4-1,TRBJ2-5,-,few,TGCGCCAGCAGCGGGCGGACTGGTGAGACCCAGTACTTC,CASSGRTGETQYF
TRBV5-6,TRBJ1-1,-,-,TGTGCCAGCAGCTTGGGAGGGGATCGGTTGACTTTCTTT,CASSLGGDRLTFF
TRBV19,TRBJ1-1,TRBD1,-,TGTGCCAGTAGTGCTGACAGGGATGGCCGGCCTGAAGCTTTCTTT,CASSADRDGRPEAFF
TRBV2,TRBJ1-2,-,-,TGTGCCAGCAGTCAAAAGACAGGCCTTGGCTACACCTTC,CASSQKTGLGYTF
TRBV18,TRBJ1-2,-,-,TGTGCCAGCTCACCGGAGGACGGACGCTATGGCTACACCTTC,CASSPEDGRYGYTF
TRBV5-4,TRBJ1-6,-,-,TGTGCCAGCAGCCTCGGCCGGGGGGATTCACCCCTCCACTTT,CASSLGRGDSPLHF
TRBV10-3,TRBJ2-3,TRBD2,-,TGTGCCATCAGTGAGGGGAGCGGGGTGGGCACAGATACGCAGTATTTT,CAISEGSGVGTDTQYF
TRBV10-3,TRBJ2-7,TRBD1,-,TGTGCCATCAAGAACCCCCGGGACAGGGTCTCCTACGAGCAGTACTTC,CAIKNPRDRVSYEQYF
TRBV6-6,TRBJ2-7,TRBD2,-,TGTGCCAGCAGCCTCGGCCGACTAGCGGGGCCTAATTGGTACTTC,CASSLGRLAGPNWYF
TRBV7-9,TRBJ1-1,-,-,TGTGCCAGCAGCTCCCTATCAAAACAGGGCGTCGACACTGAAGCTTTCTTT,CASSSLSKQGVDTEAFF
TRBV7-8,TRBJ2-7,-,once,TGTGCCAGCAGCTTTCGCCAGGGTCTCTCCTACGAGCAGTACTTC,CASSFRQGLSYEQYF
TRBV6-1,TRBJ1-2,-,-,TGTGCCAGCAGTGAAGCGCTGTACAGCGCGACCTATGGCTACACCTTC,CASSEALYSATYGYTF
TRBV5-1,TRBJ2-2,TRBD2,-,TGCGCCAGCAGCTTGTCCGGACTAGCGGGGGGAAGGGAGCTGTTTTTT,CASSLSGLAGGRELFF
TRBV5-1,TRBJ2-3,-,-,TGCGCCAGCAGCACCCCTGGCACAGATACGCAGTATTTT,CASSTPGTDTQYF
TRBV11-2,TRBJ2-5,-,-,TGTGCCAGCAGTCGAACTAGTGAGACCCAGTACTTC,CASSRTSETQYF
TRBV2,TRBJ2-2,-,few,TGTGCCAGCAGTGAGTACACCGGGGAGCTGTTTTTT,CASSEYTGELFF
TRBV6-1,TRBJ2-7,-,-,TGTGCCAGCGAAAAAGGCAGGGCCGTCGAGCAGTACTTC,CASEKGRAVEQYF
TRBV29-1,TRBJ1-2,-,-,TGCAGCGTTGATGCAGGGCTGGGTGGCTACACCTTC,CSVDAGLGGYTF
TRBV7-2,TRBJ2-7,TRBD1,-,TGTGCCAGCAGCCGGGACAGAACAGTCTCCTACGAGCAGTACTTC,CASSRDRTVSYEQYF
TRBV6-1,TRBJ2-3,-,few,TGTGCCACTAGGGGAAGGGGCCGAGGAACAGATACGCAGTATTTT,CATRGRGRGTDTQYF
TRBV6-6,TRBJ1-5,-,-,TGTGCCAGCAGGGAGGGCCTTGCGCCCCAGCATTTT,CASREGLAPQHF
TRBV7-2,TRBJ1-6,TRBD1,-,TGTGCCAGCAGCTGGGGGACAGGGGGTTCCCCCCTCCACTTT,CASSWGTGGSPLHF